These T cell receptor beta chains were read from a single sample in a study of blood T cells in healthy people across ages. TCRdb used MiXCR to reprocess the 5' RACE reads, holding one entry per CDR3 protein. The table shows hundreds of thousands of distinct CDR3 sequences, with approximately 40% occurring only once. Sequencing was done on a sample of blood. These receptors were obtained from an older man in good health. Both conserved end residues are trimmed from each CDR3.

>TRBV6-5
ASSYSRQRRLANYGYT
>TRBV20-1
SASLRTANYGYT
>TRBV6-2/TRBV6-3
ASSGLAGEQY
>TRBV7-2
ASSLLAGLGTGELF
>TRBV20-1
SAHPFADRNYGYT
>TRBV20-1
SARITSGGETQY
>TRBV27
ASSSPHRGELF
>TRBV7-2
ASSLTPSGGAVEQY
>TRBV6-2/TRBV6-3
ASSYPGQKSSSYNEQF
>TRBV6-2/TRBV6-3
ASSYADSPAKNIQY
>TRBV5-1
ASGEVGAYNEQF
>TRBV4-3
ASSPGGGTSTDTQY
>TRBV20-1
SARTGAYYT
>TRBV14
ASSQDRPGGYNEQF
>TRBV29-1
SVERGAGQNTGELF
>TRBV29-1
SVVVDTQY
>TRBV28
ASNRRGTSGSKLYEQY
>TRBV29-1
SVETTSGRVGTQY
>TRBV18
ASSPTGLSYEQY
>TRBV7-2
ASSLVQDNYEQY
>TRBV5-8
ASSHVQRDSYNEQY
>TRBV7-2
ASSSRHTGELF
>TRBV5-1
ASSFRNRVNEQF
>TRBV9
ASSSRDRGSTEAF
>TRBV28
ASRRMGGGYT
>TRBV7-2
ASSSGQGGNEKLF
>TRBV6-2/TRBV6-3
ASSQDDRASYNEQY
>TRBV25-1
ASSETGFGYGYT
>TRBV7-7
ASSPYTPGSSTDTQY
>TRBV27
ASRPTGAAYEQY
>TRBV20-1
SARMEPATNEKLF
>TRBV11-2
ASSLGLAGGSDTQY
>TRBV6-2/TRBV6-3
ASSYVRAILSYEQY
>TRBV6-2/TRBV6-3
ASLLQGDTEAF
>TRBV29-1
SVQPSGGIDGEQY
>TRBV11-1
ASSPDSGHTGELF
>TRBV7-9
ASSFTGGNTGELF
>TRBV6-1
ASLLAPWGTDTQY
>TRBV6-2/TRBV6-3
ASTLLAASTDTQY
>TRBV11-2
ASSSGLAGLGRYAY